These T cell receptor beta chains were read from a single sample in a study of identical twins. Via MiXCR, TCRdb re-called the 5' RACE reads, giving one row per CDR3 protein. The repertoire holds some 570,000 distinct CDR3 sequences, more than 20% seen once, with approximately 0.52% in the top ten. This sample was shared with a second study, whose subject was yellow fever vaccine responses in identical twins.

Sequencing was performed on CD4+ T cells sorted from blood. Receptor source: a woman aged 18-29 years in good health. CDR3s include the opening cysteine and the closing phenylalanine or tryptophan. A D gene is named only where the DNA matches it firmly. The listing skips clone size in some rows; elsewhere it reads once, few, many or a size class.

j_gene,v_gene,len,d_gene,abundance,CDR3nt,CDR3aa
TRBJ2-1,TRBV10-3,15,TRBD2,-,TGTGCCATCAGTGAGTCGCCTAGCGGGTCCAATGAGCAGTTCTTC,CAISESPSGSNEQFF
TRBJ2-1,TRBV5-1,15,TRBD2,many,TGCGCCAGCAGCTTGTTACTAGCGGGAGACAATGAGCAGTTCTTC,CASSLLLAGDNEQFF
TRBJ1-5,TRBV2,16,TRBD1,-,TGTGCCAGCACTGAACAGGGGTCTGGAAGCAATCAGCCCCAGCATTTT,CASTEQGSGSNQPQHF
TRBJ2-3,TRBV5-1,16,-,few,TGCGCCAGCAGCCAAAAATCCCGGACTGGAACAGATACGCAGTATTTT,CASSQKSRTGTDTQYF
TRBJ1-6,TRBV28,15,-,few,TGTGCCAGCAGGAATACAGGATCGAGAAATTCACCCCTCCACTTT,CASRNTGSRNSPLHF
TRBJ2-5,TRBV12-3/TRBV12-4,15,TRBD1,few,TGTGCCAGCAGTTTATTGGGACAGGGCCAAGAGACCCAGTACTTC,CASSLLGQGQETQYF
TRBJ2-2,TRBV3-1,18,TRBD2,few,TGTGCCAGCAGTGGGACTAGCGGGAGGATCAGGAGAGCCGGGGAGCTGTTTTTT,CASSGTSGRIRRAGELFF
TRBJ2-3,TRBV20-1,16,TRBD2,-,TGCAGTGCTAGAGGGGAGCGGGGGGGAAACACAGATACGCAGTATTTT,CSARGERGGNTDTQYF
TRBJ1-1,TRBV5-1,15,-,-,TGCGCCAGCAGCTTCGGCGGGACCTCCAACACTGAAGCTTTCTTT,CASSFGGTSNTEAFF
TRBJ2-2,TRBV10-3,16,TRBD1,-,TGTGCCACCCGGGACAGGGCGACCTCGAACACCGGGGAGCTGTTTTTT,CATRDRATSNTGELFF
TRBJ2-1,TRBV12-3/TRBV12-4,15,-,few,TGTGCCAGCAGTATTACCGGGACATTCTACAATGAGCAGTTCTTC,CASSITGTFYNEQFF
TRBJ1-5,TRBV6-1,15,-,-,TGTGCCAGCAGTGACCACAGGGTGGGCAATCAGCCCCAGCATTTT,CASSDHRVGNQPQHF
TRBJ2-3,TRBV20-1,15,TRBD2,-,TGCAGTGCTAGGAAGCGGGAGGTGCTCACAGATACGCAGTATTTT,CSARKREVLTDTQYF
TRBJ2-3,TRBV5-1,14,TRBD1,few,TGCGCCAGCAGAACAGGGGCCCTCGGGGATACGCAGTATTTT,CASRTGALGDTQYF
TRBJ2-6,TRBV4-1,18,-,few,TGCGCCAGCAGCCAAGCCCCGGGACTCAGCTCTGGGGCCAACGTCCTGACTTTC,CASSQAPGLSSGANVLTF
TRBJ2-1,TRBV12-3/TRBV12-4,11,-,many,TGTGCCAGCAGTCGTCACAATGAGCAGTTCTTC,CASSRHNEQFF
TRBJ1-5,TRBV12-3/TRBV12-4,16,-,few,TGTGCCAGCAGTCTTAGTCGGGACATAGGCAATCAGCCCCAGCATTTT,CASSLSRDIGNQPQHF
TRBJ2-2,TRBV24-1,13,-,-,TGTGCCACCAGGATGTGGGACGGCGGGGAGCTGTTTTTT,CATRMWDGGELFF
TRBJ2-2,TRBV2,18,TRBD2,few,TGTGCCAGCACTAACCTGGGACTAGCGGGAGGGAACACCGGGGAGCTGTTTTTT,CASTNLGLAGGNTGELFF
TRBJ2-5,TRBV5-1,19,TRBD2,few,TGCGCCAGCAGCGGAATTGCGATAGGACTAGCGGGAACCCAAGAGACCCAGTACTTC,CASSGIAIGLAGTQETQYF
TRBJ2-7,TRBV11-2,16,TRBD2,few,TGTGCCAGCAGCTTAACTAGCGGGAGTCAGGCGAGAGAGCAGTACTTC,CASSLTSGSQAREQYF
TRBJ2-7,TRBV5-6,16,-,-,TGTGCCAGCAGCTTGGATCCAGGGGACCTACTCTACGAGCAGTACTTC,CASSLDPGDLLYEQYF
TRBJ2-5,TRBV18,17,TRBD1,few,TGTGCCAGCGCCTGGACAGGGGCCCCGAATCGGGCAGAGACCCAGTACTTC,CASAWTGAPNRAETQYF
TRBJ1-1,TRBV7-2,16,-,many,TGTGCCAGCACCCTACGCCGGGGAAAAATGAACACTGAAGCTTTCTTT,CASTLRRGKMNTEAFF
TRBJ1-6,TRBV12-3/TRBV12-4,14,-,few,TGTGCCAGCAGCCAGCACGGGTCCGGTTCACCCCTCCACTTT,CASSQHGSGSPLHF
TRBJ2-4,TRBV14,17,-,-,TGTGCCAGCAGTCCAAGGGTGACAAACCTAGCCAAAAACATTCAGTACTTC,CASSPRVTNLAKNIQYF
TRBJ1-1,TRBV5-6,16,-,-,TGTGCCAGCAGCCTTAAGATTGGGTCCACGGAGTCTGAAGCTTTCTTT,CASSLKIGSTESEAFF
TRBJ2-2,TRBV5-1,15,TRBD1,-,TGCGCCAGCAGAGACCGGGACAGTCCCACCGGGGAGCTGTTTTTT,CASRDRDSPTGELFF
TRBJ2-6,TRBV15,18,TRBD1,-,TGTGCCACCAGCAGAGGAGACAGGGAAACCGGTGGGGCCAACGTCCTGACTTTC,CATSRGDRETGGANVLTF
TRBJ2-5,TRBV12-3/TRBV12-4,14,-,-,TGTGCCAGCGGCCGGACAGCTCACCAAGAGACCCAGTACTTC,CASGRTAHQETQYF
TRBJ1-2,TRBV18,14,-,-,TGTGCCAGCTCAACAGGGACGGACTCCTATGGCTACACCTTC,CASSTGTDSYGYTF
TRBJ2-2,TRBV3-1,18,TRBD2,-,TGTGCCAGCAGCCAAGATCGGCCTATAGCGGGCCTCACCGGGGAGCTGTTTTTT,CASSQDRPIAGLTGELFF
TRBJ2-5,TRBV20-1,14,-,many,TGCAGTGCACAAACCGGGACGGACCAAGAGACCCAGTACTTC,CSAQTGTDQETQYF
TRBJ2-1,TRBV7-3,14,TRBD2,-,TGTGCCAGCAGCTCCGGACTAGACCGAGATGAGCAGTTCTTC,CASSSGLDRDEQFF
TRBJ2-5,TRBV7-6,14,-,-,TGTGCCAGCAGCCCCATCCCGGGGTTGGAGACCCAGTACTTC,CASSPIPGLETQYF
TRBJ2-1,TRBV29-1,14,-,-,TGCAGCGTTGTCAAGGGAATTACCTACAATGAGCAGTTCTTC,CSVVKGITYNEQFF
TRBJ2-1,TRBV5-6,11,TRBD1,few,TGTGCCAGCAGCCCGGGACAGGGTTTGGTCTTC,CASSPGQGLVF
TRBJ2-3,TRBV12-3/TRBV12-4,16,TRBD2,-,TGTGCCAGCAGTTTTCGTGTGCGGGGGGGCACAGATACGCAGTATTTT,CASSFRVRGGTDTQYF
TRBJ2-7,TRBV7-8,14,-,-,TGTGCCAGCAGCAACGAGGCAGGGGCCTACGAGCAGTACTTC,CASSNEAGAYEQYF
TRBJ2-5,TRBV29-1,13,-,few,TGCAGCGTATCCCAAACCGTCGGGGAGACCCAGTACTTC,CSVSQTVGETQYF